These T cell receptor beta chains were read from a single sample in a study of CD8 T cells in Susac syndrome. MiXCR, run by TCRdb on the immunoSEQ multiplex PCR reads, gives a single entry per CDR3 protein. The sample holds about 150,000 distinct CDR3 sequences; approximately 95% are singletons and the top ten take 0.095% to 0.15%. Sequenced input: CD4+ T cells from PBMCs. These receptors came from a human donor with Susac syndrome. The CDR3 runs from the conserved cysteine through the conserved F or W. D genes are given only for firm matches. Clone size, where shown, is once, few, many, or a class for clones that have expanded.

abundance	v_gene	j_gene	d_gene	CDR3nt	CDR3aa
NA	TRBV5-1	TRBJ1-5	NA	TGCGCCAGCAGGGAAAGTTGGGCGCCCAGACAGCCCCAGCATTTT	CASRESWAPRQPQHF
few	TRBV20-1	TRBJ1-3	NA	TGCAGTGCTCGAAGTGGAAACACCATATATTTT	CSARSGNTIYF
NA	TRBV5-6	TRBJ2-1	NA	TGTGCCAGCAGCTTCGTTCTGCGGACCTACAATGAGCAGTTCTTC	CASSFVLRTYNEQFF
NA	TRBV21-1	TRBJ2-3	NA	TGTGCCAGTACAGACAGGATCACAGATACGCAGTATTTT	CASTDRITDTQYF
NA	TRBV29-1	TRBJ1-1	NA	TGCAGCGGTAAAGGGGCCGGGGGGAACACTGAAGCTTTCTTT	CSGKGAGGNTEAFF
NA	TRBV11-1	TRBJ2-6	TRBD1	TGTGCCAGCAGCGCAGGGGGAACTGGGTCTGGGGCCAACGTCCTGACTTTC	CASSAGGTGSGANVLTF
NA	TRBV29-1	TRBJ2-5	TRBD1	TGCAGCGTAACGGGACAGGGGCGGAAGACCCAGTACTTC	CSVTGQGRKTQYF
NA	TRBV28	TRBJ2-7	NA	TGTGCCAGCAGTTTAGGGGTCCAGGGGACTACCTACGAGCAGTACTTC	CASSLGVQGTTYEQYF
NA	TRBV7-2	TRBJ2-5	NA	TGTGCCAGCAGCTTCACCTCGGGGCCGGGACAAGAGACCCAGTACTTC	CASSFTSGPGQETQYF
NA	TRBV30	TRBJ2-1	TRBD2	TGTGCCTGGAGTGTAGGTAGCGGGGGCTACAATGAGCAGTTCTTC	CAWSVGSGGYNEQFF
NA	TRBV2	TRBJ2-1	TRBD2	TGTGCCAGCAGTACCGGAGCGGGATACAATGAGCAGTTCTTC	CASSTGAGYNEQFF
NA	TRBV9	TRBJ1-2	NA	TGTGCCAGCAGCGTAGCTACCGGCAGGGGCGATGGCTACACCTTC	CASSVATGRGDGYTF
NA	TRBV3-1	TRBJ2-1	TRBD2	TGTGCCAGCAGCCACCATAGCGGGGGTGACTACAATGAGCAGTTCTTC	CASSHHSGGDYNEQFF
NA	TRBV27	TRBJ1-2	NA	TGTGCCAGCAGTACACAGCGTTTCTATGGCTACACCTTC	CASSTQRFYGYTF
NA	TRBV18	TRBJ1-1	TRBD1	TGTGCCAGCTCACAGGGGGCGAACACTGAAGCTTTCTTT	CASSQGANTEAFF
NA	TRBV20-1	TRBJ2-3	TRBD2	TGCAGTGCTAGCCCCTATGATAGCGGGAGGTCTGATACGCAGTATTTT	CSASPYDSGRSDTQYF
NA	TRBV29-1	TRBJ2-7	NA	TGCAGCGCGGGAACCGGGACTCCCCCCTACGAGCAGTACTTC	CSAGTGTPPYEQYF
NA	TRBV7-2	TRBJ2-3	NA	TGTGCCAGCAGCTCCCTAAGACAGGGCACAGATACGCAGTATTTT	CASSSLRQGTDTQYF
NA	TRBV6-5	TRBJ2-1	NA	TGTGCCAGCAGTTACTCGAGCAGGGGCAATGAGCAGTTCTTC	CASSYSSRGNEQFF
NA	TRBV25-1	TRBJ2-7	NA	TGTGCCAGCAGCCCCGACCCCTCCTACGAGCAGTACTTC	CASSPDPSYEQYF
NA	TRBV7-2	TRBJ1-1	NA	TGTGCCAGCAGACGAGGGGGAACTGAAGCTTTCTTT	CASRRGGTEAFF
NA	TRBV6-2/TRBV6-3	TRBJ1-1	TRBD1	TGTGCCAGCAGTTACTTACGGACAGGGGGCAAGACTGAAGCTTTCTTT	CASSYLRTGGKTEAFF
NA	TRBV5-1	TRBJ2-5	NA	TGCGCCAGCAGCCCCTCAGGAGGGCCCGAGACCCAGTACTTC	CASSPSGGPETQYF
NA	TRBV4-2	TRBJ2-5	NA	TGTGCCAGCAGCCAAGAGGGATTCCAAGAGACCCAGTACTTC	CASSQEGFQETQYF
NA	TRBV3-1	TRBJ2-2	TRBD1	TGTGCCAGCAGCCAAGGACAGGGCGGCGGGGAGCTGTTTTTT	CASSQGQGGGELFF
NA	TRBV29-1	TRBJ1-1	TRBD1	TGCAGCGTCGGGCACAGGGGCGTGAACACTGAAGCTTTCTTT	CSVGHRGVNTEAFF
NA	TRBV7-2	TRBJ1-5	TRBD1	TGTGCCAGCAGCCTCGGGACAGGGATGGGGAATCAGCCCCAGCATTTT	CASSLGTGMGNQPQHF
once	TRBV24-1	TRBJ1-1	NA	TGTGCCACCAGTGATGAGAGGTTCACTGAAGCTTTCTTT	CATSDERFTEAFF
NA	TRBV4-2	TRBJ2-1	NA	TGTGCCAGCAGCAACGCGGATGAGCAGTTCTTC	CASSNADEQFF
NA	TRBV9	TRBJ2-2	NA	TGTGCCAGCAGCGTAGTAGTAGAGGGGAAGCTGTTTTTT	CASSVVVEGKLFF
NA	TRBV2	TRBJ2-1	NA	TGTGCCAGCAGGGAGGTCTGGGGGGCCTACAATGAGCAGTTCTTC	CASREVWGAYNEQFF
NA	TRBV25-1	TRBJ2-5	NA	TGTGCCAGCAGTGCCAGGGGTGCGGGGGAGACCCAGTACTTC	CASSARGAGETQYF
NA	TRBV5-4	TRBJ1-2	NA	TGTGCCAGCAGCCCCAGGGCCGATGGGGTTGGCGGCTACACCTTC	CASSPRADGVGGYTF
NA	TRBV5-1	TRBJ1-1	NA	TGCGCCAGCAGCTTGGGGAGAGGGACATATGAAGCTTTCTTT	CASSLGRGTYEAFF
NA	TRBV9	TRBJ1-6	NA	TGTGCCAGCAGCGTAGGGGGCAAGGGTAATTCACCCCTCCACTTT	CASSVGGKGNSPLHF
NA	TRBV5-1	TRBJ1-5	TRBD1	TGCGCCAGCAGCGAAGGGACAGGGGGTCAGCCCCAGCATTTT	CASSEGTGGQPQHF
NA	TRBV3-1	TRBJ2-2	TRBD1	TGTGCCAGCAGACCCCGACAGGGGAATAACGGGGAGCTGTTTTTT	CASRPRQGNNGELFF
NA	TRBV20-1	TRBJ1-1	TRBD1	TGCAGTGGACAGGGACTCACTGAAGCTTTCTTT	CSGQGLTEAFF
NA	TRBV6-1	TRBJ1-3	TRBD1	TGTGCCAGCAGTGTCAAGGACAGGGGTTCTGGAAACACCATATATTTT	CASSVKDRGSGNTIYF
NA	TRBV29-1	TRBJ2-3	NA	TGCAGCGTTGAAGTGACCACCCCCCATACGCAGTATTTT	CSVEVTTPHTQYF
NA	TRBV15	TRBJ2-1	TRBD1	TGTGCCACCAGCCTGGACAGGGGCGGCAATGAGCAGTTCTTC	CATSLDRGGNEQFF